This passage covers 30 T cell receptor beta chains from one sample sequenced in a study of technical replicates of blood from a handful of donors. The table came from immunoSEQ multiplex PCR; TCRdb's copy has only in-frame clones and leaves some out. The profile shows under 85,000 clones, around 85% of them singletons. The specimen sequenced was PBMCs. The receptors originated from a human donor in good health. Some clones in this sample may be carry-over from other donors' samples.

This chain connects TRBV9 to TRBJ2-5; 7 nucleotides match TRBD1. The CDR3 has 13 amino acids. V trimming: 4 bases; J trimming: 5 bases; junction bases outside the gene matches: 5. Germline values: CDR1 SGDLS, CDR2 YYNGEE. As DNA, the CDR3 is TGTGCCAGCAGCTCCACGGACAGGGAGACCCAGTACTTC. It specifies CASSSTDRETQYF.

The chain employs TRBV30 and TRBJ2-4, with D maybe TRBD2 (6 bases). Trimming took off 3 bases at V and 3 bases at J, with 12 bases between the two ends. The V gene's germline CDR1 is GTSNPN and CDR2 SVGIG (reference sequence). The CDR3 covers 14 residues. The CDR3 DNA follows: TGTGCCTGGAGGGAGGGAAGCGGCAAAAACATTCAGTACTTC. This translates into CAWREGSGKNIQYF.

The chain combines TRBV7-8 with TRBJ2-5, with a weak D call TRBD1 (5 bases). The germline V and J ends were trimmed by 8 bases and 0 bases, with 16 bases remaining between them. CDR3 length: 15 amino acids. Germline loops: CDR1 SGHVS, CDR2 FQNEAQ. CDR3 amino acids: CASGAADGYQETQYF. The CDR3 coding sequence is TGTGCCAGCGGGGCGGCGGACGGATACCAAGAGACCCAGTACTTC.

The chain recombines TRBV9 with TRBJ2-7, with 7 bases lining up with TRBD2. There are 14 residues in the CDR3. Germline V lookup: CDR1 SGDLS, CDR2 YYNGEE. With 0 bases clipped from V and 6 bases from J, the junction kept 6 bases outside the gene matches. The CDR3 DNA reads as TGTGCCAGCAGCGTAGCCAGCGGGAAAGGCGAGCAGTACTTC. Translated, it gives CASSVASGKGEQYF.

J is TRBJ1-2 and V is TRBV11-2; D is unresolved. The CDR3 covers 15 residues. The V end was cut by 0 bases, the J end by 2 bases, with 10 bases between. Germline-derived CDR1 and CDR2 are SGHAT and FQNNGV. This chain's CDR3 is CASSLEAGGNYGYTF. CDR3 DNA sequence: TGTGCCAGCAGCTTAGAGGCGGGCGGAAACTATGGCTACACCTTC. The entire variable domain, with the rest obtained from reference TRBV11-2 and TRBJ1-2, is as follows: EAGVAQSPRYKIIEKRQSVAFWCNPISGHATLYWYQQILGQGPKLLIQFQNNGVVDDSQLPKDRFSAERLKGVDSTLKIQPAKLEDSAVYLCASSLEAGGNYGYTFGSGTRLTVV.

The chain has TRBV27 and TRBJ2-1; 9 bases match TRBD1. The CDR3 spans 18 residues. Germline CDR1 reads MNHEY; CDR2 reads SMNVEV (reference sequence). V dropped 7 bases and J dropped 2; count of bases not matched to a gene: 15. CDR3 bases: TGTGCCAGCAAAATACAGGGGGCGCGAGGTTCCCCCTACAATGAGCAGTTCTTC. Translating gives CASKIQGARGSPYNEQFF.

This chain uses TRBV5-4 with TRBJ1-2, with D possibly TRBD1 on 6 matching bases. Germline CDR1 reads SGHNT; CDR2 reads YYREEE (reference sequence). Trimming took off 6 bases at V and 5 bases at J, with 17 bases between the two ends. This CDR3 is built from 14 residues. The CDR3 coding sequence is TGTGCCAGCACCCCTGTGGGACAACTATATGGCTACACCTTC. It translates to CASTPVGQLYGYTF.

The chain recombines TRBV27 with TRBJ2-1, with TRBD2 identical over 8 bases. The V and J ends lost 2 bases and 4 bases, in that order; junction bases with no gene match: 10. CDR3 length equals 17 residues. Germline V lookup: CDR1 MNHEY, CDR2 SMNVEV (reference sequence). The CDR3 loop is CASSLNPWTSTYNEQFF. As DNA, the CDR3 is TGTGCCAGCAGTTTAAACCCCTGGACTAGCACATACAATGAGCAGTTCTTC.

V is TRBV20-1 and J is TRBJ1-1; D ambiguous. V lost 3 bases, J lost 2 bases, and 4 bases lay in between. The length of the CDR3 is 11 residues. Germline V lookup: CDR1 DFQATT, CDR2 SNEGSKA (reference sequence). The CDR3 spells CSASRNTEAFF. The CDR3 DNA follows: TGCAGTGCTAGCAGAAACACTGAAGCTTTCTTT.

The chain carries TRBV5-6 and TRBJ1-2, with 12 bases fitting TRBD1. The CDR3 runs 16 residues. J gave up 8 bases and V 3 bases, and 11 bases lay outside the gene matches. From germline, CDR1 is SGHDT and CDR2 YYEEEE. The CDR3 coding sequence is TGTGCCAGCAGCTCACCCGGGACAGGGGGCGCGAGGGGCTACACCTTC. It encodes CASSSPGTGGARGYTF.

The chain uses TRBV5-1 and TRBJ2-3, with a possible D match to TRBD2 (6 bases). The CDR3 totals 14 residues. Looked up from germline, CDR1 is SGHRS and CDR2 is YFSETQ. V shed 4 bases and J shed 2 bases, with 11 bases lying between them. This CDR3 reads CASSGGFTTDTQYF. DNA for the CDR3: TGCGCCAGCAGCGGGGGGTTTACCACAGATACGCAGTATTTT.

Only one count was recorded for this clone. This sequence joins TRBV6-6 and TRBJ1-5, with a possible D match to TRBD1 (5 bases). Germline V gives CDR1 MNHNY, CDR2 SVGAGI (reference sequence). The V gene lost 6 bases and the J gene lost 6 bases, with 15 bases spanning the gap. The CDR3 totals 14 residues. CDR3 sequence: CASSRQGNSQPQHF. In nucleotides, the CDR3 is TGTGCCAGCAGCCGCCAGGGTAATAGTCAGCCCCAGCATTTT.

V is TRBV15 and J is TRBJ1-1; 9 bases match TRBD1. The CDR3 length is 15 residues. V was clipped by 4 bases and J by 3 bases; unmatched bases: 6. The germline V gene has CDR1 LNHNV and CDR2 YYDKDF (reference sequence). CDR3 protein: CATSTGQGFDTEAFF. The CDR3 DNA sequence: TGTGCCACCAGCACCGGACAGGGGTTTGACACTGAAGCTTTCTTT.

The chain recombines TRBV29-1 with TRBJ2-7, with 11 nucleotides matching TRBD2. CDR3 length: 15 amino acids. Germline V gene sequence: CDR1 SQVTM, CDR2 ANQGSEA. V trimming: 6 bases; J trimming: 6 bases; junction bases outside the gene matches: 13. CDR3 residues: CSVRGVAGGQVEQYF. CDR3 DNA sequence: TGCAGCGTCCGAGGCGTAGCGGGGGGGCAGGTCGAGCAGTACTTC.

The chain has TRBV27 and TRBJ1-2, with a possible D match to TRBD1 (5 bases). V lost 3 bases and J lost 9, with 23 bases in between. Germline V CDR1 and CDR2: MNHEY, SMNVEV (reference sequence). The CDR3 is 16 amino acids. The CDR3 reads CASSFLGSGGFESYTF. Here the CDR3 DNA reads TGTGCCAGCAGTTTCCTTGGTTCGGGGGGTTTCGAAAGCTACACCTTC.

The V call is TRBV11-1, the J call TRBJ2-2; D perhaps matches TRBD1 (5 bases). Trimming pared 2 bases from V and 7 bases from J, leaving 11 bases between. Germline assignment: CDR1 SGHAT and CDR2 FQDESV (reference sequence). This CDR3 region has 14 residues. CDR3: CASSLLSGIGELFF. DNA of the CDR3: TGTGCCAGCAGCTTATTGTCAGGGATCGGGGAGCTGTTTTTT.

V gene TRBV13 combines with J gene TRBJ2-7; possibly TRBD2 for D (5 bases). Trimming shortened V by 6 bases and J by 6 bases, and 21 bases separated the two germline ends. CDR3 length: 15 amino acids. Germline CDR1 reads PRHDT; CDR2 reads FYEKMQ (reference sequence). CDR3 sequence: CASSTAPLGGGEQYF. For the CDR3, the DNA is TGTGCCAGCAGTACAGCGCCCTTGGGCGGAGGCGAGCAGTACTTC.

V gene TRBV5-1 combines with J gene TRBJ2-2; D ambiguous. CDR3 length: 12 amino acids. CDR1 and CDR2 from the germline V gene are SGHRS and YFSETQ. Trimming pared 5 bases from V and 3 bases from J, leaving 5 bases between. CDR3 protein: CASSQDTGELFF. The CDR3 nucleotides read TGCGCCAGCAGTCAGGACACCGGGGAGCTGTTTTTT. Variable domain in full (rest from reference TRBV5-1 and TRBJ2-2): KAGVTQTPRYLIKTRGQQVTLSCSPISGHRSVSWYQQTPGQGLQFLFEYFSETQRNKGNFPGRFSGRQFSNSRSEMNVSTLELGDSALYLCASSQDTGELFFGEGSRLTVL.

This clone was detected a few times. The chain has TRBV27 and TRBJ1-1; the D gene is possibly TRBD1 (6 bases). The length of the CDR3 is 15 residues. The V end lost 0 bases, the J end lost 2 bases, and 10 bases lay between the germline ends. The germline V gene encodes CDR1 MNHEY and CDR2 SMNVEV (reference sequence). The CDR3 region has the DNA TGTGCCAGCAGTTTATCTTGGGGGGGCAACACTGAAGCTTTCTTT. Residues: CASSLSWGGNTEAFF.

This clone showed up many times. The J gene is TRBJ1-2, the V gene TRBV7-8; D not resolved. This CDR3 is built from 13 residues. Per germline, CDR1 SGHVS and CDR2 FQNEAQ. V was cut by 3 bases and J by 4 bases, with 9 bases left in between. The CDR3 nucleotides read TGTGCCAGCAGCTTGCGGTCAACCTATGGCTACACCTTC. Amino acids: CASSLRSTYGYTF.

The chain has TRBV25-1 and TRBJ2-1; 9 nucleotides line up with TRBD1. The CDR3 sequence is 16 residues long. Trimming removed 4 bases from V and 6 bases from J; junction bases left unmatched: 10. Looked up from germline, CDR1 is MGHDK and CDR2 is SYGVNS. The CDR3 nucleotides read TGTGCCAGCAGTGCGCCGACAGGGGGTTCGCTCAATGAGCAGTTCTTC. This translates into CASSAPTGGSLNEQFF.

The rearrangement uses TRBV19 and TRBJ2-3, with 9 nucleotides matching TRBD1. Per the germline V gene, CDR1 is LNHDA and CDR2 is SQIVND (reference sequence). J gave up 6 bases and V 3 bases, and 7 bases lay outside the gene matches. The CDR3 is made up of 15 amino acids. CDR3 sequence (DNA): TGTGCCAGTAGTATTTCAACAGGGGGCTGGGATACGCAGTATTTT. Its protein product is CASSISTGGWDTQYF.

The rearrangement links TRBV7-9 to TRBJ1-2; 12 nucleotides match TRBD1. The CDR3 is made up of 16 amino acids. In germline, CDR1 is SEHNR, CDR2 FQNEAQ (reference sequence). V dropped 4 bases and J dropped 4; count of bases not matched to a gene: 7. The CDR3 loop is CASSSGGTGGSYGYTF. CDR3 nucleotides: TGTGCCAGCAGCTCGGGGGGGACAGGGGGCTCCTATGGCTACACCTTC.

The rearrangement joins TRBV19 to TRBJ2-5; 8 bases are a match to TRBD2. This CDR3 spans 14 amino acids. Germline CDR1 and CDR2: LNHDA and SQIVND (reference sequence). V dropped 5 bases and J dropped 4; count of bases not matched to a gene: 6. The CDR3 DNA is TGTGCCAGTAGTCCACTAGCGGCCAGAGAGACCCAGTACTTC. The encoded protein is CASSPLAARETQYF.

The V call is TRBV10-3, the J call TRBJ2-6; the match to TRBD2 covers 7 bases. V shed 4 bases, J shed 2 bases, and the junction held 2 bases outside the gene matches. Looked up from germline, CDR1 is ENHRY and CDR2 is SYGVKD. There are 15 residues in the CDR3. This CDR3 is CAISGGGTGANVLTF. The DNA of the CDR3 is TGTGCCATCAGTGGGGGAGGGACTGGGGCCAACGTCCTGACTTTC.

This sequence joins TRBV2 and TRBJ2-5; the D is unclear. The CDR3 totals 15 residues. The germline V and J ends were trimmed by 4 bases and 5 bases, with 17 bases remaining between them. Germline loops: CDR1 SNHLY, CDR2 FYNNEI. CDR3 coding DNA: TGTGCCAGCAGTGCCTCCGCCCCGGAGTGGGAGACCCAGTACTTC. It encodes CASSASAPEWETQYF.

This clone was picked up one time. The chain employs TRBV2 and TRBJ2-5; D is undetermined. This CDR3 has 13 amino acids. The germline V gene encodes CDR1 SNHLY and CDR2 FYNNEI. V lost 4 bases and J 2 bases, leaving 8 bases between the germline ends. This chain's CDR3 is CASSVNGQETQYF. The CDR3 DNA sequence: TGTGCCAGCAGTGTTAACGGTCAAGAGACCCAGTACTTC. Complete variable domain (other parts from reference TRBV2 and TRBJ2-5): EPEVTQTPSHQVTQMGQEVILRCVPISNHLYFYWYRQILGQKVEFLVSFYNNEISEKSEIFDDQFSVERPDGSNFTLKIRSTKLEDSAMYFCASSVNGQETQYFGPGTRLLVL.

The chain couples TRBV18 to TRBJ2-1, with 15 positions matching TRBD2. Trimming at V came to 6 bases and at J to 6 bases, leaving 3 bases not matched to a gene. Germline V gene lookup returns CDR1 KGHSH and CDR2 LQKENI. The CDR3 is made up of 15 amino acids. The CDR3, as DNA: TGTGCCAGCTCCCCGGGACTAGCGGGGGGCAATGAGCAGTTCTTC. As protein: CASSPGLAGGNEQFF. Combining the CDR3 with reference TRBV18 and TRBJ2-1 gives the whole variable domain NAGVMQNPRHLVRRRGQEARLRCSPMKGHSHVYWYRQLPEEGLKFMVYLQKENIIDESGMPKERFSAEFPKEGPSILRIQQVVRGDSAAYFCASSPGLAGGNEQFFGPGTRLTVL.

V is TRBV5-6 and J is TRBJ2-7; tentative D call: TRBD1 (5 bases). Trimming removed 3 bases from V and 3 bases from J, with 16 bases in between. Germline V gene data show CDR1 as SGHDT and CDR2 as YYEEEE. This CDR3 has 15 residues. As DNA, the CDR3 is TGTGCCAGCAGCTCGACAGTCATCCCCAACTACGAGCAGTACTTC. Protein sequence: CASSSTVIPNYEQYF.

V is TRBV29-1 and J is TRBJ2-5; TRBD1 might be the D (8 bases). The V gene's germline CDR1 is SQVTM and CDR2 ANQGSEA. This CDR3 contains 14 residues. The V and J ends lost 5 bases and 2 bases respectively, with 15 bases between them. CDR3 loop: CSVNRGGRQETQYF. As DNA, the CDR3 is TGCAGCGTTAACAGGGGGGGGAGGCAAGAGACCCAGTACTTC.